This TCR beta chain originates from a study of cytomegalovirus exposure and HLA in healthy donors. On the study more broadly: The 90 to 150 validation repertoires matched the 666 first-cohort repertoires in platform, a later analysis reported.

Study-level points and caveats: With high specificity and sensitivity, the classifier reportedly diagnosed cytomegalovirus status. The study flagged roughly 160 TCR beta chains as cytomegalovirus-associated.

The CDR3 spans 14 residues. Trimming removed 7 bases at V and 1 base at J, with 13 bases between. The germline V gene encodes CDR1 SNHLY and CDR2 FYNNEI. The donors formed part of the approximately 130-subject validation cohort, distinct from the roughly 630-subject first cohort. With respect to this clone: Its antigen is not known.

Sequenced by immunoSEQ multiplex PCR; TCRdb stores in-frame clones only, minus some. The table has about 82,000 clones, 85% to 95% seen once. The sample taken for sequencing was PBMCs. The V gene is TRBV2, the J gene TRBJ1-1, with a tentative D call TRBD1 (5 bases). This receptor was obtained from a man between 18 and 35 years old in good health and CMV-seronegative. Written as DNA, the CDR3 is TGTGCCAGCAAAGTTTGGACACCGAACACTGAAGCTTTCTTT. As protein: CASKVWTPNTEAFF.